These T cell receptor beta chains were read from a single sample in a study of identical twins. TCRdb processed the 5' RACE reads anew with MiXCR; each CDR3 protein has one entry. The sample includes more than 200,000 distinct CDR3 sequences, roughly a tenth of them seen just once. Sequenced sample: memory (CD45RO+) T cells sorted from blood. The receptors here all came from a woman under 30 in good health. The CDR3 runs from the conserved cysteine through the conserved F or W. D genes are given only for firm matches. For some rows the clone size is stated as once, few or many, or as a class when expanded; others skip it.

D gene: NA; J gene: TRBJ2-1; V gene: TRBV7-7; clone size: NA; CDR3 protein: CASSSPPSRAYNEQFF; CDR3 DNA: TGTGCCAGCAGCTCCCCCCCGTCAAGGGCTTACAATGAGCAGTTCTTC
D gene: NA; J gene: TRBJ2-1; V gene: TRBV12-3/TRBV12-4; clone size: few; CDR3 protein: CASTLLTGVLDEQFF; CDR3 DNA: TGTGCCAGCACCCTTTTGACAGGAGTTCTCGATGAGCAGTTCTTC
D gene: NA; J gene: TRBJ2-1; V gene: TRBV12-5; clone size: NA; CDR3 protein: CASGPPGGEQFF; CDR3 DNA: TGTGCTAGTGGCCCCCCTGGGGGTGAGCAGTTCTTC
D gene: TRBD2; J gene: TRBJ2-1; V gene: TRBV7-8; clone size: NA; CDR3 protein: CASSLVGGTSFVEQFF; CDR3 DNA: TGTGCCAGCAGCTTAGTCGGCGGGACTAGTTTCGTTGAGCAGTTCTTC
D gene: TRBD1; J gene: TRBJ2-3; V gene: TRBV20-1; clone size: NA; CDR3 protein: CSAVFRDRGHTQYF; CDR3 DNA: TGCAGTGCTGTATTCCGGGACAGGGGACATACGCAGTATTTT
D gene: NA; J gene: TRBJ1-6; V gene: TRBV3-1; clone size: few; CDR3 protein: CASSQRVRINSPLHF; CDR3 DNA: TGTGCCAGCAGCCAAAGGGTGCGGATAAATTCACCCCTCCACTTT
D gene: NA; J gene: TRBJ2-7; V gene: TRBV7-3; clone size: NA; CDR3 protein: CASSLTGGADEQYF; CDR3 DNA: TGTGCCAGCAGCTTAACCGGGGGAGCCGACGAGCAGTACTTC
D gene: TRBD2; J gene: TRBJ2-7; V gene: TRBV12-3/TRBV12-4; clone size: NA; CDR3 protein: CASRAGTSGYEQYF; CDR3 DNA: TGTGCCAGCAGAGCCGGGACTAGCGGTTACGAGCAGTACTTC
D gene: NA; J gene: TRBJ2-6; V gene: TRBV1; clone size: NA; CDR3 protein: CTSSQDSSGANVLTF; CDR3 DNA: TGCACCAGCAGCCAAGACTCCTCTGGGGCCAACGTCCTGACTTTC
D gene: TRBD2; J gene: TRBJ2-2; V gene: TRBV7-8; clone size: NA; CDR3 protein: CASSARLAGGHTGELFF; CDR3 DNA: TGTGCCAGCAGCGCCCGACTAGCGGGAGGGCACACCGGGGAGCTGTTTTTT
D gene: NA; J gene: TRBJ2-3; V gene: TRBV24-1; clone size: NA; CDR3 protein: CATSPRGTDTQYF; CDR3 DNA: TGTGCCACCAGTCCAAGGGGCACAGATACGCAGTATTTT
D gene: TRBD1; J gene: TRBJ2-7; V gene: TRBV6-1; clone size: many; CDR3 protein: CASRTNRGSYEQYF; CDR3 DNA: TGTGCCAGCAGGACAAACAGGGGTTCCTACGAGCAGTACTTC
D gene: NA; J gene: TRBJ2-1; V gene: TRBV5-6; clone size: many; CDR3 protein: CASSPPGRDEQFF; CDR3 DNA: TGTGCCAGCAGCCCCCCAGGGCGCGATGAGCAGTTCTTC
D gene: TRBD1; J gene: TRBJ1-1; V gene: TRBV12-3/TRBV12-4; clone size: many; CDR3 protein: CASRDRQGRSTEAFF; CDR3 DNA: TGTGCCAGCAGGGATCGACAGGGAAGAAGCACTGAAGCTTTCTTT